This T cell receptor (beta chain) derives from a study of cytomegalovirus exposure and HLA in healthy donors. Study summary: Of some 360 genotyped donors, more than 70% clustered with self-reported Caucasian donors.

In the case of this clone: The antigen is undetermined.

The PCR was carried out with 60 Vbeta primers and 13 Jbeta primers. The method was immunoSEQ multiplex PCR; TCRdb's version includes in-frame clones alone and lacks a portion of them. The table includes some 98,000 clones, about 81% detected once. CDR1 and CDR2 from the germline V gene are ENHRY and SYGVKD. CDR3 length: 15 residues. V dropped 3 bases and J dropped 5; count of bases not matched to a gene: 7. Regarding the study as a whole: Analysis was carried out at a later point, and it linked a missense DCLRE1C variant to TCR beta V- and J-gene trimming. Immune exposure data for these donors was limited to CMV serostatus. Sequences of the TCR beta chain were said to predict the HLA-A and HLA-B alleles of most subjects accurately.

The genes are TRBV10-3 and TRBJ2-5; 9 positions match TRBD2. Sequenced input: PBMCs. This receptor was taken from a man aged 40-50 years in good health and CMV-seronegative. CDR3 bases: TGTGCCATCAGTGACACCGGGCGGGGGGGGGAGACCCAGTACTTC. Its protein product is CAISDTGRGGETQYF.